A single sample is the source of the 14 T cell receptor beta chains below, sequenced in a study of cytomegalovirus exposure and HLA in healthy donors. PCR primers comprised 60 Vbeta and 13 Jbeta primers. Clones were read by immunoSEQ multiplex PCR, and TCRdb kept only the in-frame ones, dropping some. This sample carries around 100,000 clones, around 81% of them seen once, and the ten largest clones take more than 3%. Sequences were obtained from PBMCs. The receptor set was obtained from a female donor in good health and CMV-seropositive.

The chain has TRBV18 and TRBJ1-3; tentatively, D is TRBD1 (5 bases). V was clipped by 4 bases and J by 0 bases, with 13 bases between them. Germline CDR1 reads KGHSH; CDR2 reads LQKENI. The CDR3 consists of 16 residues. Here the CDR3 DNA reads TGTGCCAGCTCACTCAGACCGACAGCCTCTGGAAACACCATATATTTT. Its protein product is CASSLRPTASGNTIYF. Based on the CDR3 plus reference TRBV18 and TRBJ1-3, the full variable domain is NAGVMQNPRHLVRRRGQEARLRCSPMKGHSHVYWYRQLPEEGLKFMVYLQKENIIDESGMPKERFSAEFPKEGPSILRIQQVVRGDSAAYFCASSLRPTASGNTIYFGEGSWLTVV.

This clone has just one count. The V and J genes are TRBV6-5 and TRBJ2-2, with D possibly being TRBD2 (5 bases). This CDR3 spans 13 amino acids. V lost 6 bases to trimming and J lost 3 bases, with 8 bases between them. Germline V gene data show CDR1 as MNHEY and CDR2 as SVGAGI. CDR3 coding DNA: TGTGCCAGCAGCCGGACTGACACCGGGGAGCTGTTTTTT. The encoded protein is CASSRTDTGELFF.

J is TRBJ2-2 and V is TRBV2, with TRBD1 identical over 8 bases. V dropped 3 bases and J dropped 6; count of bases not matched to a gene: 3. CDR1 is SNHLY and CDR2 is FYNNEI in the germline V gene. The CDR3 extends over 14 amino acids. CDR3 amino acids: CASSDRGPAGELFF. CDR3 in DNA: TGTGCCAGCAGTGACAGGGGGCCCGCCGGGGAGCTGTTTTTT.

The chain combines TRBV6-4 with TRBJ2-5, with a tentative D call TRBD2 (6 bases). Germline V gene lookup returns CDR1 MRHNA and CDR2 SNTAGT. CDR3 length: 16 amino acids. The germline V and J ends were trimmed by 1 base and 5 bases, with 17 bases remaining between them. The CDR3 sequence is CASSDYTRLGGETQYF. CDR3 nucleotide sequence: TGTGCCAGCAGTGACTATACCCGGCTGGGAGGCGAGACCCAGTACTTC.

This chain links TRBV11-3 with TRBJ2-3; D remains unclear. From germline, CDR1 is SGHNT and CDR2 YENEEA. V dropped 8 bases and J dropped 7 bases, with 13 bases sitting between them. The CDR3 covers 12 residues. The CDR3 bases are TGTGCCAGCTCAGACTCCCTCCATACGCAGTATTTT. Protein sequence: CASSDSLHTQYF.

A few counts support this clone. The chain has TRBV5-5 and TRBJ1-5, with TRBD1 matching over 7 bases. CDR1 and CDR2 (germline): SGHKS, YYEKEE (reference sequence). V lost 3 bases, J lost 1 base, and 4 bases stayed unmatched. The CDR3 extends over 15 amino acids. The CDR3 loop reads CASSSTGSSNQPQHF. Here the CDR3 DNA reads TGTGCCAGCAGCTCGACAGGGTCGAGCAATCAGCCCCAGCATTTT.

The chain is built from TRBV7-9 and TRBJ2-3, with 10 bases aligning to TRBD2. Germline V gives CDR1 SEHNR, CDR2 FQNEAQ (reference sequence). This CDR3 has 15 residues. V lost 5 bases, J lost 4 bases, and 6 bases stayed unmatched. CDR3 protein: CASSPPAGGPDTQYF. CDR3 nucleotide sequence: TGTGCCAGCAGCCCTCCAGCGGGAGGGCCAGATACGCAGTATTTT.

J is TRBJ2-3 and V is TRBV11-2, with D maybe TRBD2 (7 bases). The CDR3 is 15 residues long. The V end was cut by 5 bases, the J end by 1 base, with 13 bases between. Germline CDR1 SGHAT, CDR2 FQNNGV. The CDR3 DNA follows: TGTGCCAGCAGCCCGACGGGGGGCGGCACAGATACGCAGTATTTT. Its translation is CASSPTGGGTDTQYF.

CDR3 residues: CATSGPIYEQYF. The CDR3 DNA reads TGTGCCACCTCAGGGCCCATCTACGAGCAGTACTTC. The chain carries TRBV10-3 and TRBJ2-7; a possible D gene is TRBD1 (5 bases). V shed 10 bases and J shed 3 bases, with 13 bases lying between them. Germline CDR1 and CDR2: ENHRY and SYGVKD. The CDR3 is 12 amino acids.

The rearrangement links TRBV7-9 to TRBJ1-1; possibly TRBD1 for D (5 bases). The germline V gene encodes CDR1 SEHNR and CDR2 FQNEAQ (reference sequence). The CDR3 totals 12 residues. The ends were cut back, 1 base at V and 12 bases at J, with 12 bases in the middle. The CDR3 DNA follows: TGTGCCAGCAGCTTAGAGGGGACTTTAACTTTCTTT. Translating gives CASSLEGTLTFF.

V gene TRBV7-9 combines with J gene TRBJ2-1, with D tentatively TRBD2 (7 bases). CDR1 and CDR2 from the germline V gene are SEHNR and FQNEAQ (reference sequence). Trimming took off 1 base at V and 3 bases at J, with 13 bases between the two ends. The CDR3 consists of 16 residues. Here the CDR3 DNA reads TGTGCCAGCAGCTTAGAGGGGGGGAGCAGCTACAATGAGCAGTTCTTC. This translates into CASSLEGGSSYNEQFF. The full variable domain, its missing parts supplied by reference TRBV7-9 and TRBJ2-1, is DTGVSQNPRHKITKRGQNVTFRCDPISEHNRLYWYRQTLGQGPEFLTYFQNEAQLEKSRLLSDRFSAERPKGSFSTLEIQRTEQGDSAMYLCASSLEGGSSYNEQFFGPGTRLTVL.

V is TRBV29-1 and J is TRBJ1-3; D gene unclear. CDR3 length equals 15 residues. Per the germline V gene, CDR1 is SQVTM and CDR2 is ANQGSEA. Trimming took 0 bases from V and 2 from J, leaving 11 bases between them. The chain's CDR3 is CSVEEGGPPGNTIYF. CDR3 sequence (DNA): TGCAGCGTTGAAGAGGGAGGGCCTCCTGGAAACACCATATATTTT.

This clone was counted a single time. This chain links TRBV19 with TRBJ2-1; 10 bases map to TRBD2. Germline V gene sequence: CDR1 LNHDA, CDR2 SQIVND (reference sequence). The CDR3 has 16 amino acids. The V gene end was trimmed by 6 bases and the J gene end by 4 bases; junction bases not matched to a gene: 9. CDR3 sequence reads: CASSPLLAGTYNEQFF. CDR3 bases: TGTGCCAGTAGCCCGTTACTAGCGGGAACATACAATGAGCAGTTCTTC.

V is TRBV5-4 and J is TRBJ2-3; 7 bases agree with TRBD1. Germline CDR1 and CDR2: SGHNT and YYREEE (reference sequence). J gave up 0 bases and V 4 bases, and 2 bases lay outside the gene matches. CDR3 length equals 14 residues. The CDR3 loop reads CASSTGQSTDTQYF. CDR3 sequence (DNA): TGTGCCAGCAGCACGGGACAGAGCACAGATACGCAGTATTTT.